Listed below are T cell receptor beta chains from one sample, sequenced in a study of CD8 T cells in ankylosing spondylitis. Via MiXCR, TCRdb re-called the 5' RACE reads, giving one row per CDR3 protein. Here the sample spans fewer than 150,000 distinct CDR3 sequences, about 6.7% being singletons. Specimen: blood, either unsorted or a sorted T cell fraction (not recorded which). These receptors were collected from a female donor with ankylosing spondylitis or in good health (not recorded which). The CDR3 runs from the conserved cysteine through the conserved F or W. The D gene is left open where the match is weak. Size is stated for part of the rows, as once, few or many counts, or as a class when the clone is expanded.

16	.	TRBV25-1	many	TRBJ1-1	CASSEYMAGANTEAFF	TGTGCCAGCAGTGAATATATGGCGGGCGCGAACACTGAAGCTTTCTTT
16	.	TRBV18	.	TRBJ2-3	CASSPRQAGGTDTQYF	TGTGCCAGCTCACCACGACAGGCCGGGGGCACAGATACGCAGTATTTT
15	.	TRBV7-9	few	TRBJ1-3	CASSRGRDPGNTIYF	TGTGCCAGCAGCCGAGGACGGGACCCTGGAAACACCATATATTTT
16	.	TRBV9	few	TRBJ2-2	CASSVVQQVPPGELFF	TGTGCCAGCAGCGTAGTTCAGCAGGTACCCCCCGGGGAGCTGTTTTTT
15	TRBD1	TRBV10-3	many	TRBJ2-3	CAISEGTGGADTQYF	TGTGCCATCAGTGAGGGGACAGGGGGGGCAGATACGCAGTATTTT
16	TRBD1	TRBV5-1	many	TRBJ2-7	CASSLPSGTGEDEQYF	TGCGCCAGCAGCCTTCCATCCGGGACAGGGGAGGACGAGCAGTACTTC
15	.	TRBV4-1	many	TRBJ2-3	CASSQWQSSTDTQYF	TGCGCCAGCAGCCAATGGCAGTCCAGCACAGATACGCAGTATTTT
16	.	TRBV21-1	few	TRBJ2-7	CASSKGASGGSHEQYF	TGTGCCAGCAGCAAGGGAGCTAGCGGGGGGTCCCACGAGCAGTACTTC
13	TRBD1	TRBV30	many	TRBJ2-2	CAWNLGGPGELFF	TGTGCCTGGAATCTAGGGGGCCCCGGGGAGCTGTTTTTT
13	.	TRBV20-1	many	TRBJ2-1	CSARTDTIHEQFF	TGCAGTGCTAGGACAGATACCATCCATGAGCAGTTCTTC
14	TRBD1	TRBV6-5	many	TRBJ1-2	CASSRTGIGYGYTF	TGTGCCAGCAGCAGGACAGGGATTGGCTATGGCTACACCTTC
16	TRBD1	TRBV20-1	many	TRBJ1-2	CSARPTRRDRGYGYTF	TGCAGTGCTAGACCAACTCGACGGGACAGGGGTTATGGCTACACCTTC
13	.	TRBV10-3	.	TRBJ1-1	CAITLGMNTEAFF	TGTGCCATCACTCTAGGGATGAACACTGAAGCTTTCTTT
13	TRBD1	TRBV27	many	TRBJ2-2	CASSLQGAGELFF	TGTGCCAGCAGTTTACAGGGGGCAGGGGAGCTGTTTTTT
17	.	TRBV27	.	TRBJ1-6	CASSSRIDSATNSPLHF	TGTGCCAGCAGTTCAAGAATAGACAGCGCTACCAATTCACCCCTCCACTTT
14	.	TRBV20-1	many	TRBJ1-3	CSARDQGAGNTIYF	TGCAGTGCTAGAGATCAGGGAGCTGGAAACACCATATATTTT
12	.	TRBV30	few	TRBJ1-2	CASNAGNYGYTF	TGTGCTTCCAACGCGGGTAACTATGGCTACACCTTC
17	.	TRBV9	many	TRBJ1-6	CASSGRGGVVPNSPLHF	TGTGCCAGCAGCGGACGAGGCGGTGTCGTACCTAATTCACCCCTCCACTTT
17	.	TRBV7-6	many	TRBJ2-2	CASSLGNDRPNTGELFF	TGTGCCAGCAGCTTAGGGAACGACAGGCCGAACACCGGGGAGCTGTTTTTT
14	.	TRBV6-1	.	TRBJ2-7	CASRSNRVPYEQYF	TGTGCCAGCAGGAGTAACAGGGTCCCCTACGAGCAGTACTTC
13	TRBD1	TRBV29-1	few	TRBJ2-1	CSVDLDRGNEQFF	TGCAGCGTCGATCTAGACAGGGGCAATGAGCAGTTCTTC
21	.	TRBV27	many	TRBJ2-7	CASSLSMDPGLVATRPYEQYF	TGTGCCAGCAGTTTATCGATGGACCCCGGATTGGTGGCGACAAGACCCTACGAGCAGTACTTC
17	TRBD2	TRBV6-5	.	TRBJ2-7	CASSSSYGGGNPYEQYF	TGTGCCAGCAGCTCCTCGTATGGGGGGGGGAACCCCTACGAGCAGTACTTC
14	.	TRBV7-2	few	TRBJ1-4	CASAERPTNEKLFF	TGTGCCAGCGCTGAGCGCCCAACTAATGAAAAACTGTTTTTT
15	.	TRBV5-1	many	TRBJ2-3	CASSLEGGYTDTQYF	TGCGCCAGCAGCTTGGAGGGGGGCTACACAGATACGCAGTATTTT
15	.	TRBV18	many	TRBJ1-4	CASSPNGADNEKLFF	TGTGCCAGCTCACCGAACGGGGCCGATAATGAAAAACTGTTTTTT
15	.	TRBV4-3	many	TRBJ1-1	CASSQDRGQNTEAFF	TGCGCCAGCAGCCAAGATCGGGGGCAGAACACTGAAGCTTTCTTT
12	.	TRBV3-1	many	TRBJ1-1	CASSQDLREAFF	TGTGCCAGCAGCCAAGATTTAAGGGAAGCTTTCTTT
13	.	TRBV10-3	many	TRBJ2-1	CAISAVDRREQFF	TGTGCCATCAGTGCCGTAGACAGGAGAGAGCAGTTCTTC
15	.	TRBV7-8	many	TRBJ1-2	CASAYPANPNYGYTF	TGTGCCAGCGCATATCCTGCTAATCCTAACTATGGCTACACCTTC
13	TRBD1	TRBV5-6	many	TRBJ1-2	CASSQGQGGGYTF	TGTGCCAGCAGCCAAGGACAGGGCGGTGGCTACACCTTC
14	TRBD1	TRBV5-1	many	TRBJ1-4	CASSLAGGAEKLFF	TGCGCCAGCAGCTTGGCAGGGGGGGCTGAAAAACTGTTTTTT
13	TRBD1	TRBV7-9	many	TRBJ2-3	CASSYRGTDTQYF	TGTGCCAGCAGCTACAGGGGAACAGATACGCAGTATTTT
14	.	TRBV20-1	many	TRBJ2-1	CSASGRYSYNEQFF	TGCAGTGCTAGTGGGAGATACTCCTACAATGAGCAGTTCTTC
12	.	TRBV20-1	few	TRBJ2-5	CSASPFRETQYF	TGCAGTGCCTCCCCGTTTCGAGAGACCCAGTACTTC
12	.	TRBV18	many	TRBJ2-5	CASSPSFETQYF	TGTGCCAGCTCACCCTCATTCGAGACCCAGTACTTC
14	.	TRBV6-1	many	TRBJ1-1	CASSGGRGNTEAFF	TGTGCCAGCAGTGGAGGGCGGGGGAACACTGAAGCTTTCTTT
15	TRBD1	TRBV4-1	few	TRBJ2-5	CASSQAGQGRGTQYF	TGCGCCAGCAGCCAAGCGGGACAGGGGAGGGGGACCCAGTACTTC
15	.	TRBV5-1	many	TRBJ1-1	CASSLEAPMAPEAFF	TGCGCCAGCAGCTTGGAAGCCCCAATGGCTCCTGAAGCTTTCTTT
13	.	TRBV30	many	TRBJ2-3	CAWSLIGGDTQYF	TGTGCCTGGAGCCTAATCGGAGGGGATACGCAGTATTTT
16	.	TRBV20-1	many	TRBJ2-5	CSARDQSQVGWKTQYF	TGCAGTGCTAGAGATCAATCGCAGGTGGGGTGGAAGACCCAGTACTTC
13	.	TRBV12-3/TRBV12-4	many	TRBJ1-2	CASSWGGGGGYTF	TGTGCCAGCAGTTGGGGTGGGGGTGGAGGCTACACCTTC
17	.	TRBV12-3/TRBV12-4	many	TRBJ1-2	CASTKSREWTANYGYTF	TGTGCCAGCACCAAAAGTAGGGAATGGACGGCCAACTATGGCTACACCTTC
15	TRBD2	TRBV3-1	.	TRBJ2-7	CATCHAAGEYYEQYF	TGTGCCACCTGCCATGCAGCGGGGGAGTACTACGAGCAGTACTTC